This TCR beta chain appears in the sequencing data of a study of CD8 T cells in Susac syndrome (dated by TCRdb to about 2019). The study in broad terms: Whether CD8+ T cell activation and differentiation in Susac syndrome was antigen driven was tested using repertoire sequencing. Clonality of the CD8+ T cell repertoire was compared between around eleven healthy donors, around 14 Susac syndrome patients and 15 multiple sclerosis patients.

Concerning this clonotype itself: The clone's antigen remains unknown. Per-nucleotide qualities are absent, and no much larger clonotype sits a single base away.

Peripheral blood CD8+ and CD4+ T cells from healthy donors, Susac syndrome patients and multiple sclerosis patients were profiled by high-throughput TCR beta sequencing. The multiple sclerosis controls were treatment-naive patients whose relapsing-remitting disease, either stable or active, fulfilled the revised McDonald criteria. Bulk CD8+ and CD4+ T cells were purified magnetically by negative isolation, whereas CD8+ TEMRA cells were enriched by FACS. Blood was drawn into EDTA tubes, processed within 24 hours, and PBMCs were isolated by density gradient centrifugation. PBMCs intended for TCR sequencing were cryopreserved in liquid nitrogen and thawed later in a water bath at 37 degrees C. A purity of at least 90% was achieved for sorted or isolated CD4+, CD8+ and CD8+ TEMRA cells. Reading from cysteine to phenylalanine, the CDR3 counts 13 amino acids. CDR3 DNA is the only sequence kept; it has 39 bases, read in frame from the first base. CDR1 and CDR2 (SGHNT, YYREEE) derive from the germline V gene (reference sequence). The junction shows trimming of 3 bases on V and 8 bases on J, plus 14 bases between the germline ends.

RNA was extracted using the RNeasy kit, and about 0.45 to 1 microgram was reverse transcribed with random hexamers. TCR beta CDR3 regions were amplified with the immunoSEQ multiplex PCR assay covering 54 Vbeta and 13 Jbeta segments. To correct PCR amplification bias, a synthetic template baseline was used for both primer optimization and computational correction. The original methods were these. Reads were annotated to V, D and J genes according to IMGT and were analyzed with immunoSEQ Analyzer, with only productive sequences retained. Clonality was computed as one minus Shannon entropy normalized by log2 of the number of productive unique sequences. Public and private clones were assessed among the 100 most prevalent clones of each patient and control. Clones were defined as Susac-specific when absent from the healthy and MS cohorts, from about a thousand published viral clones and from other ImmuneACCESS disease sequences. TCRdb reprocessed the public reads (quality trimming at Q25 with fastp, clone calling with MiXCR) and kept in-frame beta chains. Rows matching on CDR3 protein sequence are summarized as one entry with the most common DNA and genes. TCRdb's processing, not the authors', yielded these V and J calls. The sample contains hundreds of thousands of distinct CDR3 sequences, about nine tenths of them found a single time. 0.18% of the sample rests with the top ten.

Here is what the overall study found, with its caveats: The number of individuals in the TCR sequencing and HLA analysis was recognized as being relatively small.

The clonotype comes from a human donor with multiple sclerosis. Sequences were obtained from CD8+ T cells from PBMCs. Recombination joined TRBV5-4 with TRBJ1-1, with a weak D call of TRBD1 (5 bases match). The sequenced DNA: TGTGCCAGCAGCTCAACAGGTGTCTCCGAAGCTTTCTTT. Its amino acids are CASSSTGVSEAFF.